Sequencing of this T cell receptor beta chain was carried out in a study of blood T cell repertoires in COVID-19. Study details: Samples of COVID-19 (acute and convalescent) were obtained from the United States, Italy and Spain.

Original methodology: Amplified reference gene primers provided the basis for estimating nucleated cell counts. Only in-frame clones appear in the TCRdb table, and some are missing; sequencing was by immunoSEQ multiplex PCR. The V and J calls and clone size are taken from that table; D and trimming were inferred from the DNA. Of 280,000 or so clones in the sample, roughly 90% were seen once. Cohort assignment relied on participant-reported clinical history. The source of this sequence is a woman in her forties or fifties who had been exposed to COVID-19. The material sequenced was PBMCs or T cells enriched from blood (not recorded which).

The CDR3 protein is CASSRTGASSGNTIYF. The CDR3 region has the DNA TGTGCCAGCAGCCGGACAGGGGCAAGCTCTGGAAACACCATATATTTT. The V gene is TRBV27, the J gene TRBJ1-3; 9 bases line up with TRBD1. Trimming cost V 6 bases and J 0 bases; bases outside gene matches: 6. CDR1 and CDR2 (germline): MNHEY, SMNVEV (reference sequence). CDR3 length equals 16 residues.